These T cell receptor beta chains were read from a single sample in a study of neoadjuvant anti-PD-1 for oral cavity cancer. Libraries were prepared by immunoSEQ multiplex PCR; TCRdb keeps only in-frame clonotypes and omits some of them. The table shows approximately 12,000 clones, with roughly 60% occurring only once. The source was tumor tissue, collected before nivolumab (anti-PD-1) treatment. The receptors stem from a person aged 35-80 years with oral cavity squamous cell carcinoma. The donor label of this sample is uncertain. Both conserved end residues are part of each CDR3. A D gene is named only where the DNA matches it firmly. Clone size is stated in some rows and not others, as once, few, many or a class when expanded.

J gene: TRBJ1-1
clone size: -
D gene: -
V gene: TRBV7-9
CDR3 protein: CASSRDGNTEAFF
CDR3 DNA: TGTGCCAGCAGCAGGGACGGGAACACTGAAGCTTTCTTT

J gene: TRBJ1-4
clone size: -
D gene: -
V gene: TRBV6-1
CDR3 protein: CATAAGTGKFEKLFF
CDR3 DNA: TGTGCCACCGCGGCGGGAACAGGGAAATTTGAAAAACTGTTTTTT

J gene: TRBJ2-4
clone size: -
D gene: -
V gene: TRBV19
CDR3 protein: CATGGTAGNPNIQYF
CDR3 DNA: TGTGCCACCGGAGGGACAGCGGGCAACCCAAACATTCAGTACTTC

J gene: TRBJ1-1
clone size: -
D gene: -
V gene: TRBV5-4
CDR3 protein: CASSFGARTASNTEAFF
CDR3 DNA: TGTGCCAGCAGCTTCGGGGCAAGGACAGCCTCGAACACTGAAGCTTTCTTT

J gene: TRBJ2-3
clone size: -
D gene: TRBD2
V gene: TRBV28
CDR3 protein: CASSVFDHGASGSPDTQYF
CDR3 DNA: TGTGCCAGCAGTGTTTTTGACCACGGGGCTAGCGGGAGTCCAGATACGCAGTATTTT

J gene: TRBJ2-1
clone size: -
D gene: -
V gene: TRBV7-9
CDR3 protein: CASSPRTAGQYNEQFF
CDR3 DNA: TGTGCCAGCAGCCCTCGGACTGCTGGGCAATACAATGAGCAGTTCTTC

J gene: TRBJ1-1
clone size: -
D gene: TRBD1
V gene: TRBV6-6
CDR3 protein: CASNDRVKGTEAFF
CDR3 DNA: TGTGCCAGCAATGACAGGGTGAAAGGCACTGAAGCTTTCTTT

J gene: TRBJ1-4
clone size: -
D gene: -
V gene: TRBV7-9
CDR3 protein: CASSSGRTNEKLFF
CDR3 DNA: TGTGCCAGCAGTTCAGGTCGAACTAATGAAAAACTGTTTTTT

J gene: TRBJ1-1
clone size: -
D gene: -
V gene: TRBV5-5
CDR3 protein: CASSLGPRQRFTEAFF
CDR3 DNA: TGTGCCAGCAGCTTGGGGCCTCGACAGAGGTTTACTGAAGCTTTCTTT

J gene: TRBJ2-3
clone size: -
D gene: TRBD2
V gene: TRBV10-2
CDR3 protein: CATRLAGRTDTQYF
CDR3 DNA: TGCGCCACCAGACTAGCGGGGCGCACAGATACGCAGTATTTT

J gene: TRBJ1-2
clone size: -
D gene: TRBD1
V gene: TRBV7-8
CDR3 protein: CASSIPGQESRGTF
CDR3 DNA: TGTGCCAGCAGCATCCCGGGACAGGAAAGTAGGGGCACCTTC

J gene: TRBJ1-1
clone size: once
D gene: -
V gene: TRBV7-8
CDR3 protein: CASSVIQSNTEAFF
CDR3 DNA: TGTGCCAGCAGCGTAATCCAGAGCAACACTGAAGCTTTCTTT

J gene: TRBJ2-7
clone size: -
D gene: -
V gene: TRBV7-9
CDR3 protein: CASSSGQREQYF
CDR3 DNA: TGTGCCAGCAGCTCCGGACAGCGCGAGCAGTACTTC

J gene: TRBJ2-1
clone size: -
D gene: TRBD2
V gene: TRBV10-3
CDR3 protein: CAISESGLAGYEQFF
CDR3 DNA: TGTGCCATCAGTGAGTCGGGACTAGCGGGTTATGAGCAGTTCTTC

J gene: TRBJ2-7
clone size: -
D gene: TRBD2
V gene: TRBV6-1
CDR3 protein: CASSEWGGVYEQYF
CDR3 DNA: TGTGCCAGCAGTGAATGGGGGGGGGTCTACGAGCAGTACTTC

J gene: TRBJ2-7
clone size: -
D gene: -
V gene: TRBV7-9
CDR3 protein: CASSQTGPEQYF
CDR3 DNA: TGTGCCAGCAGCCAAACAGGGCCCGAGCAGTACTTC

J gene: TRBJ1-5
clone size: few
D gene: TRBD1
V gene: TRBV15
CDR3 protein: CATSPRGQGDQPQHF
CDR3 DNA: TGTGCCACCAGCCCCAGGGGACAGGGGGATCAGCCCCAGCATTTT

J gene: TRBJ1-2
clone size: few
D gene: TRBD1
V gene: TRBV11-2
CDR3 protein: CASSLGDRGDYGYTF
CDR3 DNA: TGTGCCAGCAGCCTCGGGGACAGGGGAGACTATGGCTACACCTTC

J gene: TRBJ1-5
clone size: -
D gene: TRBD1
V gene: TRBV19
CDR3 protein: CASSSPDRGLNQPQHF
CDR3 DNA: TGTGCCAGTAGTAGCCCGGACAGGGGGCTTAATCAGCCCCAGCATTTT

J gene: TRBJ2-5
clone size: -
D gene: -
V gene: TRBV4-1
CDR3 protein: CASSQDWGTQYF
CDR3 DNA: TGCGCCAGCAGCCAAGATTGGGGGACCCAGTACTTC

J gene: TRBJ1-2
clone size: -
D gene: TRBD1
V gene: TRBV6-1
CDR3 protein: CASRFQGALNGYTF
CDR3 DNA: TGTGCCAGCAGGTTCCAGGGGGCGCTGAATGGCTACACCTTC

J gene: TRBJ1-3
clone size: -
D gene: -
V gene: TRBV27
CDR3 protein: CASSLSRAFSGNTIYF
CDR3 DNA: TGTGCCAGCAGTTTATCGCGGGCCTTCTCTGGAAACACCATATATTTT

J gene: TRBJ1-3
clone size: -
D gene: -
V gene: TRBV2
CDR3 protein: CASSPTGNTIYF
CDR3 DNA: TGTGCCAGCAGTCCCACTGGAAACACCATATATTTT

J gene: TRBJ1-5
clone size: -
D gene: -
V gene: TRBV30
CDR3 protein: CAWSVDSNQPQHF
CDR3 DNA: TGTGCCTGGAGTGTAGACAGCAATCAGCCCCAGCATTTT

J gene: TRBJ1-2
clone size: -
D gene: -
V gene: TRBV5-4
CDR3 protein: CASSLGTPYGYTF
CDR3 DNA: TGTGCCAGCAGCTTGGGGACGCCCTATGGCTACACCTTC

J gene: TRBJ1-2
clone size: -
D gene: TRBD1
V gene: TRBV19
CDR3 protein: CATRGQGSYGYTF
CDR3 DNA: TGTGCCACCCGCGGACAGGGGTCCTATGGCTACACCTTC

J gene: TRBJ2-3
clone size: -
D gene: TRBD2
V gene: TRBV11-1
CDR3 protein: CASSLGLGGGAGDTQYF
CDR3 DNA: TGTGCCAGCAGCTTAGGTCTCGGCGGGGGGGCCGGAGATACGCAGTATTTT

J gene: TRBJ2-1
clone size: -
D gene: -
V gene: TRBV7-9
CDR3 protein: CASSLEGFTGDSYNEQFF
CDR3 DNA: TGTGCCAGCAGCCTAGAGGGGTTCACGGGGGACTCCTACAATGAGCAGTTCTTC

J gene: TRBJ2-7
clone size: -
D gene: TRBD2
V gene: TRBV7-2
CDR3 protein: CASSSWGGGSEQYF
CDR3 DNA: TGTGCCAGCAGCTCCTGGGGCGGGGGGAGCGAGCAGTACTTC

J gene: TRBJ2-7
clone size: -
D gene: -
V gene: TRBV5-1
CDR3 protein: CASSLGGTQLNEQYF
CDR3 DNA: TGCGCCAGCAGCCTGGGCGGGACACAACTAAACGAGCAGTACTTC

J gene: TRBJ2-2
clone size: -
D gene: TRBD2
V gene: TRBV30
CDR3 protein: CAWRGTSTGELFF
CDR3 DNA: TGTGCCTGGAGGGGGACTAGCACCGGGGAGCTGTTTTTT

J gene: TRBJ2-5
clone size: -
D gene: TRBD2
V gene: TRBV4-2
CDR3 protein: CASSLDPMTSGGGTQYF
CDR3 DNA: TGTGCCAGCAGCCTTGACCCTATGACTAGCGGGGGAGGGACCCAGTACTTC

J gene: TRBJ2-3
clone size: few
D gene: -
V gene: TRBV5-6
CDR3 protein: CASSLTGDLFTQYF
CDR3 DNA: TGTGCCAGCAGCTTAACAGGGGACTTGTTTACGCAGTATTTT

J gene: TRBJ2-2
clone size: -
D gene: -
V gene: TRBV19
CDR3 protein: CASSKGTGELFF
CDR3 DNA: TGTGCCAGTAGTAAGGGTACCGGGGAGCTGTTTTTT

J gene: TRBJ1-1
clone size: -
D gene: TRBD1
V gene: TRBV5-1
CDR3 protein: CASSPQDREKAFF
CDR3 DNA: TGCGCCAGCAGCCCGCAGGACAGGGAGAAGGCTTTCTTT

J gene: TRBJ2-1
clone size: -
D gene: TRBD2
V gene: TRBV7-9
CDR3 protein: CASSISGRFDEQFF
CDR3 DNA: TGTGCCAGCAGCATTAGCGGGAGGTTTGATGAGCAGTTCTTC

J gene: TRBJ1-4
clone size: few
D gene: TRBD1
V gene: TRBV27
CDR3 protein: CASSARTGNEKLFF
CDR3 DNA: TGTGCCAGCAGTGCGCGGACAGGAAATGAAAAACTGTTTTTT

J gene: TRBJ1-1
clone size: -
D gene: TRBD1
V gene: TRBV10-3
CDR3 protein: CAIREDRGGMNTEAFF
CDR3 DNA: TGTGCCATCAGGGAGGACAGGGGCGGCATGAACACTGAAGCTTTCTTT

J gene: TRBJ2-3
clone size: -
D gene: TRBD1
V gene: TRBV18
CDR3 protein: CASSRGRGLDTQYF
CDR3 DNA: TGTGCCAGCTCACGAGGCAGGGGGTTAGATACGCAGTATTTT